This T cell receptor (beta chain) was documented in a study of T cell repertoires in cytomegalovirus infection. Study context: The authors relied on CMV epitopes, both recently identified HLA-C-restricted and well-studied HLA-B-restricted. Public signatures in TCR beta pointed to CMV infection and matching HLA type.

This clonotype has only a few counts. Its antigen is not identified. Overall study findings and caveats: Cumulated frequencies of public TCR beta families served to identify carriers of CMV plus the relevant HLA. CMV-specific HLA-C-restricted TCR beta clonotypes dominated the ex vivo response.

TCRdb reanalysed the reads using MiXCR and keeps one entry per CDR3 protein. The sample records approximately 770,000 distinct CDR3 sequences, about 29% being singletons. V shed 6 bases and J shed 2 bases, with 17 bases lying between them. CDR1 and CDR2 (germline): MNHEY, SVGAGI. The CDR3 has 16 residues. V usage is TRBV6-5 and J usage is TRBJ1-5, with D perhaps TRBD1 (5 bases). This TCR came from a human donor in good health (CMV status not recorded). Some clones in this sample may be carry-over from other donors' samples. The sample consisted of cultured CD8+ T cells from PBMCs, taken from culture after CMV antigen stimulation. CDR3 in DNA: TGTGCCAGCAGCTGGGGGAGAGGATTAGGCAATCAGCCCCAGCATTTT. Its translation is CASSWGRGLGNQPQHF.